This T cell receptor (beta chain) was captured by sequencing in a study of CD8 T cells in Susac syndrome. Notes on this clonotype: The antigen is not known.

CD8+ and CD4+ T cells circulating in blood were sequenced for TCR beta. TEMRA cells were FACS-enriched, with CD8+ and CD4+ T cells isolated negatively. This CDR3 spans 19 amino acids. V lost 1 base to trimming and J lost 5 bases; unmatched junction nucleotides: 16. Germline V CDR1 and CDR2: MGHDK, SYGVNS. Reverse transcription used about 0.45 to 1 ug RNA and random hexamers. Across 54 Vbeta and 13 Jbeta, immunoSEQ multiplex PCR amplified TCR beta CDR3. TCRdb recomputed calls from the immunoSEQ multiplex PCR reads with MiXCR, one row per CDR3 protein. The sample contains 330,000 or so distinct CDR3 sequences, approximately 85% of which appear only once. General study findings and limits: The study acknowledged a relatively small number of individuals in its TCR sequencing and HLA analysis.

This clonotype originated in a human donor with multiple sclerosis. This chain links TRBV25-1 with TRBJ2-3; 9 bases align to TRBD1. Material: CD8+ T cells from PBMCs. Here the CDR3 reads CASSEWEGLEQGAGDTQYF. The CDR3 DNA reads TGTGCCAGCAGTGAATGGGAAGGTTTGGAACAGGGGGCAGGAGATACGCAGTATTTT.